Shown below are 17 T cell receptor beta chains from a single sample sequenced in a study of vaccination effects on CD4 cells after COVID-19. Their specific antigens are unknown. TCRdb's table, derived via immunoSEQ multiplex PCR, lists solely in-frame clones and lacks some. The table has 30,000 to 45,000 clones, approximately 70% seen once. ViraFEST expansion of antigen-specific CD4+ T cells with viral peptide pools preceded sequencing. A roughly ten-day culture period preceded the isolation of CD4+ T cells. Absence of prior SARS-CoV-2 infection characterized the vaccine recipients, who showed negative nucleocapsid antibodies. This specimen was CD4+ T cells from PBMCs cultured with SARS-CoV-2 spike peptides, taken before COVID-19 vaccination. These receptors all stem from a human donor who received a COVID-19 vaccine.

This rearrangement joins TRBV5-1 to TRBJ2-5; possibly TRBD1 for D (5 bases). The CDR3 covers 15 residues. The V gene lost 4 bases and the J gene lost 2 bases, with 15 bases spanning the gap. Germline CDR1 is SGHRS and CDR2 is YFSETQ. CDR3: CASSLTEGSQETQYF. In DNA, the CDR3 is TGCGCCAGCAGCCTGACAGAAGGGTCACAAGAGACCCAGTACTTC.

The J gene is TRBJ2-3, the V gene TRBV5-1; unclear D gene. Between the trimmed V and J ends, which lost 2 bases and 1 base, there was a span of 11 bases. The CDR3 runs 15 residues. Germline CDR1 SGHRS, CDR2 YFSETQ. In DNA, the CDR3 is TGCGCCAGCAGCTTCCGGAGTGGGGGCACAGATACGCAGTATTTT. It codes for CASSFRSGGTDTQYF.

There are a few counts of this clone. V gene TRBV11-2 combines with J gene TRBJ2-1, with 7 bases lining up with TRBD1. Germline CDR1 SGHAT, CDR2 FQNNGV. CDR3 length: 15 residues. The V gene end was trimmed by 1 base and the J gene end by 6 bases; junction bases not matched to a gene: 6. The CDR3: CASSLGSGQTNEQFF. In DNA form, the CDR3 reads TGTGCCAGCAGCTTAGGCTCGGGACAGACCAATGAGCAGTTCTTC.

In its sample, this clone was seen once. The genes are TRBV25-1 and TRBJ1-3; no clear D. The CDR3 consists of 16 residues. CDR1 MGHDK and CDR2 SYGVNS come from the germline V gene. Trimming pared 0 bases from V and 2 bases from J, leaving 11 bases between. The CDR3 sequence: CASSEYIGSAGNTIYF. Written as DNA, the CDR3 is TGTGCCAGCAGTGAATATATAGGCAGCGCTGGAAACACCATATATTTT.

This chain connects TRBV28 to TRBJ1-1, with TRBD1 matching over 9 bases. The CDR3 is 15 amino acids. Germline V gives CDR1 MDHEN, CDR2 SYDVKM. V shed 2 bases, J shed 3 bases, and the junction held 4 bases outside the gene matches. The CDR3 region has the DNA TGTGCCAGCAGTTTAGGGGACAGGGATGACACTGAAGCTTTCTTT. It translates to CASSLGDRDDTEAFF.

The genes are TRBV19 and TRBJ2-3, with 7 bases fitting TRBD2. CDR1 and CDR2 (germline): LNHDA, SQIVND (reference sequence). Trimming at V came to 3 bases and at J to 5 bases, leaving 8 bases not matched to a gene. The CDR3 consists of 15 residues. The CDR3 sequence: CASSMGGSLQDTQYF. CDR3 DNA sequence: TGTGCCAGTAGTATGGGCGGGAGTCTTCAAGATACGCAGTATTTT. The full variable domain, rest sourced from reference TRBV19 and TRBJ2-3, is DGGITQSPKYLFRKEGQNVTLSCEQNLNHDAMYWYRQDPGQGLRLIYYSQIVNDFQKGDIAEGYSVSREKKESFPLTVTSAQKNPTAFYLCASSMGGSLQDTQYFGPGTRLTVL.

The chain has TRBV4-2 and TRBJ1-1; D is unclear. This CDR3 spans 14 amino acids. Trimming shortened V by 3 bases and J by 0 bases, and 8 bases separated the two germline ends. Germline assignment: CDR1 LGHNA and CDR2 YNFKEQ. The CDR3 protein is CASSQAQMNTEAFF. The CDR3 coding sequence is TGTGCCAGCAGCCAGGCACAGATGAACACTGAAGCTTTCTTT.

The CDR3 DNA is TGTGCCAGTAGTTACAGCCTTTATAGCAATCAGCCCCAGCATTTT. It specifies CASSYSLYSNQPQHF. The chain is built from TRBV19 and TRBJ1-5; D is ambiguous. Germline assignment: CDR1 LNHDA and CDR2 SQIVND (reference sequence). The V and J ends lost 5 bases and 0 bases respectively, with 11 bases between them. The CDR3 extends over 15 amino acids.

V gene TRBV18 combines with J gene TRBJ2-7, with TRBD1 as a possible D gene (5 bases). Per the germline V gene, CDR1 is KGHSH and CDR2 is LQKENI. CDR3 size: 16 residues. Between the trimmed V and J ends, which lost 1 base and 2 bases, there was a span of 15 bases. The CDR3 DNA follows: TGTGCCAGCTCACCACGAGTAGCCAGGGATCCCTACGAGCAGTACTTC. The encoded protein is CASSPRVARDPYEQYF. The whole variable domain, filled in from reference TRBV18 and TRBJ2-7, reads NAGVMQNPRHLVRRRGQEARLRCSPMKGHSHVYWYRQLPEEGLKFMVYLQKENIIDESGMPKERFSAEFPKEGPSILRIQQVVRGDSAAYFCASSPRVARDPYEQYFGPGTRLTVT.

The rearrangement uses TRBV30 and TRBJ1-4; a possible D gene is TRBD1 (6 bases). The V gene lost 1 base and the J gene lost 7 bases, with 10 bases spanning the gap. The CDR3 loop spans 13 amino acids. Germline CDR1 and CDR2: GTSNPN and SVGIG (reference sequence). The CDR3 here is CAWSAGAGEKLFF. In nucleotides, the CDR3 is TGTGCCTGGAGTGCGGGGGCCGGTGAAAAACTGTTTTTT.

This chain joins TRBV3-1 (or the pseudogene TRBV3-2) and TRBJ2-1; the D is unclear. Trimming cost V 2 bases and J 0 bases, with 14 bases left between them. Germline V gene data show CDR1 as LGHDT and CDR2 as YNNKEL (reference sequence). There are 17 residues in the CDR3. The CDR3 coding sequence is TGTGCCAGCAGCCAACTCAGCAGCCCGAGCTCCTACAATGAGCAGTTCTTC. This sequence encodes CASSQLSSPSSYNEQFF.

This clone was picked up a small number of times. The CDR3 region has the DNA TGTGCCAGCAGCTTAGCCGGACAGGTCCCCGGGGCCATATATTTT. It yields the protein CASSLAGQVPGAIYF. V usage is TRBV7-8 and J usage is TRBJ1-3; TRBD1 agrees at 7 bases. Per the germline V gene, CDR1 is SGHVS and CDR2 is FQNEAQ. Germline trimming cut 0 bases from V and 11 bases from J; bases unmatched to any gene: 10. The CDR3 covers 15 residues. Full variable domain (outside the CDR3, taken from reference TRBV7-8 and TRBJ1-3): GAGVSQSPRYKVAKRGQDVALRCDPISGHVSLFWYQQALGQGPEFLTYFQNEAQLDKSGLPSDRFFAERPEGSVSTLKIQRTQQEDSAVYLCASSLAGQVPGAIYFGEGSWLTVV.

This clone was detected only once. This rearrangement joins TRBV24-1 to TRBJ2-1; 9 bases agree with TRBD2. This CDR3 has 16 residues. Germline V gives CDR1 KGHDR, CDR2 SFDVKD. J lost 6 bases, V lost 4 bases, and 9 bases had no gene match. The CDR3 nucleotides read TGTGCCACCAGTGACCCGGTAGCGGGAGTTGTCAATGAGCAGTTCTTC. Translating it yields CATSDPVAGVVNEQFF.

CDR3 protein: CASSLIGQHEQFF. The CDR3 bases are TGTGCCAGCAGCTTAATAGGACAGCATGAGCAGTTCTTC. J is TRBJ2-1 and V is TRBV5-4; tentatively, D is TRBD1 (6 bases). This CDR3 is built from 13 residues. Germline CDR1 and CDR2: SGHNT and YYREEE (reference sequence). V lost 2 bases to trimming and J lost 8 bases, with 11 bases between them. The full variable domain, in which reference TRBV5-4 and TRBJ2-1 provide the parts outside the CDR3, is ETGVTQSPTHLIKTRGQQVTLRCSSQSGHNTVSWYQQALGQGPQFIFQYYREEENGRGNFPPRFSGLQFPNYSSELNVNALELDDSALYLCASSLIGQHEQFFGPGTRLTVL.

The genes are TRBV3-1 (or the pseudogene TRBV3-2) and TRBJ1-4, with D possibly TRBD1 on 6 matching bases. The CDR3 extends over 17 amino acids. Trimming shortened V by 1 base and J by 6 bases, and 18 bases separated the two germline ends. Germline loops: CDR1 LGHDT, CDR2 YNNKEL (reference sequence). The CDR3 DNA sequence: TGTGCCAGCAGCCAAGGGGGGGCGAAGGGGTGGGATGAAAAACTGTTTTTT. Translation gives CASSQGGAKGWDEKLFF.

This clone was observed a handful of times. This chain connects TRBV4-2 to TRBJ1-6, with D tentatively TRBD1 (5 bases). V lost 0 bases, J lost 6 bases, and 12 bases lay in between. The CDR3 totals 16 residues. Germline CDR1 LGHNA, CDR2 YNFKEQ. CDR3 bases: TGTGCCAGCAGCCAAGAGGGGCGGAATGGTAATTCACCCCTCCACTTT. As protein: CASSQEGRNGNSPLHF.

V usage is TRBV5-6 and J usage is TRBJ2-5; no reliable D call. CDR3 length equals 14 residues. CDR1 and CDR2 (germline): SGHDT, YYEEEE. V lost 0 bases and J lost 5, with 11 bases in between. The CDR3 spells CASSLARRWETQYF. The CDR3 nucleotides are TGTGCCAGCAGCTTGGCTCGCCGGTGGGAGACCCAGTACTTC.